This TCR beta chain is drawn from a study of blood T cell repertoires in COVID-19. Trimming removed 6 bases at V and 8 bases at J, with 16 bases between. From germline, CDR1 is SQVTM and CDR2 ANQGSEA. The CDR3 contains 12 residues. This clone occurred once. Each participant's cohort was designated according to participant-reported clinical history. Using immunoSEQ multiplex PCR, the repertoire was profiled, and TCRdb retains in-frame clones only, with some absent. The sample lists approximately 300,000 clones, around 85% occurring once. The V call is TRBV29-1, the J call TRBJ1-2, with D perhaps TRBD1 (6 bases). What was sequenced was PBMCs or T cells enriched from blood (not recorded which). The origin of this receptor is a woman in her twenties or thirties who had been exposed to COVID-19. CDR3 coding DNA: TGCAGCGTGGAAACCACAGGGAGAGGCTACACCTTC. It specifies CSVETTGRGYTF.